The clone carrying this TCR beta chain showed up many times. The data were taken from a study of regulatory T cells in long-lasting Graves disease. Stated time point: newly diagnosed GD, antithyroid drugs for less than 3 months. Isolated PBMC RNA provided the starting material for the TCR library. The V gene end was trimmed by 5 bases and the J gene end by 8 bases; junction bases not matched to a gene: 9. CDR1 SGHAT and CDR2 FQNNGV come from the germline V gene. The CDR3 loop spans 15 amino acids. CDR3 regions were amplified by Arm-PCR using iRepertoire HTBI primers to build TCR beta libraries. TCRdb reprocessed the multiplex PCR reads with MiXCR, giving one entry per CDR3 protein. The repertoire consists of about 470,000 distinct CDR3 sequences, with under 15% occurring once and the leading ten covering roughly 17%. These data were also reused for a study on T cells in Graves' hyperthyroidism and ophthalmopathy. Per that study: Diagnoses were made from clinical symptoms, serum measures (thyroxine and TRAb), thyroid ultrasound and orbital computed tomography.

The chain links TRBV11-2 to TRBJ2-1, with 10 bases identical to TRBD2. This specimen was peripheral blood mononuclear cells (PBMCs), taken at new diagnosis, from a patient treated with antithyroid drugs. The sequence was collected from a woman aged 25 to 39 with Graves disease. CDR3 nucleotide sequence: TGTGCCAGCAGCCTAAGCGGGAGCGGGGGGGATGAGCAGTTCTTC. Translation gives CASSLSGSGGDEQFF.